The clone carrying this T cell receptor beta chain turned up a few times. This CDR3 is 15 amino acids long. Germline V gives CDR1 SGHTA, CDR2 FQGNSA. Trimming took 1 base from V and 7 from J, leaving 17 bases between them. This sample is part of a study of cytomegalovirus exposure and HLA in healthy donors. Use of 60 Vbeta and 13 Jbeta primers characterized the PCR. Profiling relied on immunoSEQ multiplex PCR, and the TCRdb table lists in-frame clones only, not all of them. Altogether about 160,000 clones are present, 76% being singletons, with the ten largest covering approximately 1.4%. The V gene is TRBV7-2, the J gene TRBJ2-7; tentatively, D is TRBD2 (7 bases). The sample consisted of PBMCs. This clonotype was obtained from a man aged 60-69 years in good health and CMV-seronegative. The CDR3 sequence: CASSLEGGLRREQYF. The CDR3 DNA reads TGTGCCAGCAGCTTAGAGGGGGGGCTTCGGCGGGAGCAGTACTTC.